These 3 T cell receptor beta chains originate from one sample sequenced in a study of blood T cells in healthy people across ages. Sample-barcoded 5' priming and a J-beta primer mix drove a second PCR of 7 to 11 cycles. Each CDR3 protein gets one entry after TCRdb re-called the 5' RACE reads with MiXCR. The profile shows approximately 2,000,000 distinct CDR3 sequences, about 39% of them singletons. Material: blood. The source is a human donor in good health.

There are a few counts of this clonotype. CDR3 protein: CASSLPGRRIEKLFF. The CDR3 DNA sequence: TGTGCCAGCAGCTTACCGGGACGGCGGATTGAAAAACTGTTTTTT. The rearrangement uses TRBV7-9 and TRBJ1-4; D perhaps matches TRBD1 (5 bases). V dropped 2 bases and J dropped 7 bases, with 14 bases sitting between them. This CDR3 is built from 15 residues. Germline CDR1 and CDR2: SEHNR and FQNEAQ (reference sequence).

V gene TRBV6-5 combines with J gene TRBJ2-1, with 8 bases aligning to TRBD2. Germline-derived CDR1 and CDR2 are MNHEY and SVGAGI. The CDR3 loop spans 12 amino acids. The V gene end was trimmed by 6 bases and the J gene end by 8 bases; junction bases not matched to a gene: 3. As DNA, the CDR3 is TGTGCCAGCAGGCCCGGGGGGGATGAGCAGTTCTTC. Its protein is CASRPGGDEQFF.

This clonotype was observed once. The chain combines TRBV2 with TRBJ2-7; D unresolved. CDR1 and CDR2 (germline): SNHLY, FYNNEI. CDR3 length: 16 residues. V was clipped by 6 bases and J by 5 bases, with 23 bases between them. CDR3 residues: CASSPEWSSLGHEQYF. The CDR3 region has the DNA TGTGCCAGCAGCCCCGAATGGAGCAGTTTAGGCCACGAGCAGTACTTC.